The 20 T cell receptor beta chains below all came from one sample that was sequenced in a study of neurological immune-mediated disorders. TCRdb passed the 5' RACE reads through MiXCR, listing each CDR3 protein once. The sample has approximately 41,000 distinct CDR3 sequences, 2% to 3% seen once. What was sequenced was PBMCs. These receptors came from a young man with multiple sclerosis.

This clonotype has ten or more counts. The chain has TRBV5-6 and TRBJ2-7; the D gene is possibly TRBD2 (5 bases). The CDR3 sequence is 15 residues long. V shed 3 bases and J shed 0 bases, with 13 bases lying between them. Per germline, CDR1 SGHDT and CDR2 YYEEEE. The CDR3 DNA follows: TGTGCCAGCAGCTCCTGGCGCGGGCTCTCCTACGAGCAGTACTTC. It specifies CASSSWRGLSYEQYF.

This clonotype has at least ten counts. The J gene is TRBJ1-2, the V gene TRBV5-1, with 10 bases fitting TRBD1. The junction had 9 bases not matched to a gene; V was cut back by 0 bases and J by 7 bases. The germline CDR1 and CDR2 sequences are SGHRS and YFSETQ. There are 16 residues in the CDR3. CDR3 sequence (DNA): TGCGCCAGCAGCTTGGCCCCAGGGACAGGGGCGTCTGGCTACACCTTC. Its translation: CASSLAPGTGASGYTF. Combining the CDR3 with reference TRBV5-1 and TRBJ1-2 gives the whole variable domain KAGVTQTPRYLIKTRGQQVTLSCSPISGHRSVSWYQQTPGQGLQFLFEYFSETQRNKGNFPGRFSGRQFSNSRSEMNVSTLELGDSALYLCASSLAPGTGASGYTFGSGTRLTVV.

This clonotype was found many times. The V gene is TRBV15, the J gene TRBJ2-5; D call uncertain. The CDR3 has 14 amino acids. Trimming removed 0 bases at V and 5 bases at J, with 10 bases between. Germline CDR1 and CDR2: LNHNV and YYDKDF (reference sequence). This chain's CDR3 is CATSRDVPRETQYF. CDR3 in DNA: TGTGCCACCAGCAGAGATGTACCTAGGGAGACCCAGTACTTC.

There are many counts of this clonotype. The CDR3 loop is CASSWGVNTGELFF. The CDR3 DNA follows: TGTGCCAGCAGTTGGGGGGTAAACACCGGGGAGCTGTTTTTT. The chain employs TRBV12-3 or TRBV12-4 and TRBJ2-2; D perhaps matches TRBD2 (6 bases). V was shortened by 4 bases and J by 2 bases, with 8 bases between the two germline ends. The length of the CDR3 is 14 residues.

This clonotype was detected a few times. The chain joins TRBV13 to TRBJ2-2; TRBD1 matches 7 bases. The CDR3 has 17 residues. J lost 1 base, V lost 2 bases, and 7 bases had no gene match. Germline lookup yields CDR1 PRHDT and CDR2 FYEKMQ (reference sequence). The CDR3 spells CASSLYVAGGNTGELFF. For the CDR3, the DNA is TGTGCCAGCAGCTTATATGTCGCAGGGGGGAACACCGGGGAGCTGTTTTTT.

This clonotype was found many times. The rearrangement joins TRBV5-1 to TRBJ2-5; D may be TRBD2 (5 bases). Trimming took off 4 bases at V and 2 bases at J, with 15 bases between the two ends. Germline assignment: CDR1 SGHRS and CDR2 YFSETQ. The CDR3 runs 15 residues. CDR3: CASSPAGGQQETQYF. As DNA, the CDR3 is TGCGCCAGCAGCCCGGCAGGCGGGCAGCAAGAGACCCAGTACTTC.

This clonotype has at least ten counts. CDR3 amino acids: CSALNRPDSNQPQHF. The CDR3 nucleotides read TGCAGTGCCCTGAACAGGCCTGATAGCAATCAGCCCCAGCATTTT. The chain is built from TRBV20-1 and TRBJ1-5, with D possibly matching TRBD1 (5 bases). Germline-derived CDR1 and CDR2 are DFQATT and SNEGSKA (reference sequence). The V end was cut by 6 bases, the J end by 0 bases, with 15 bases between. The CDR3 contains 15 residues.

This clonotype was detected ten times or more. The chain is built from TRBV7-8 and TRBJ1-2; a weak D match, TRBD1 (6 bases). Germline V lookup: CDR1 SGHVS, CDR2 FQNEAQ. The CDR3 totals 18 residues. V lost 4 bases, J lost 0 bases, and 21 bases lay in between. The CDR3 is CASSSLILQGFANYGYTF. The CDR3 region has the DNA TGTGCCAGCAGCTCCCTTATCTTACAGGGATTCGCTAACTATGGCTACACCTTC.

The V gene is TRBV12-3 or TRBV12-4, the J gene TRBJ2-2; D gene uncertain. The CDR3 sequence is 15 residues long. V lost 6 bases and J lost 4, with 15 bases in between. CDR3 in amino acids: CASRTVSMGTGELFF. CDR3 sequence (DNA): TGTGCCAGCAGGACCGTATCGATGGGCACCGGGGAGCTGTTTTTT.

The table lists this clonotype with many counts. The chain has TRBV29-1 and TRBJ1-2; D gene unclear. The V end was cut by 2 bases, the J end by 4 bases, with 11 bases between. The germline V gene encodes CDR1 SQVTM and CDR2 ANQGSEA. The length of the CDR3 is 13 residues. The CDR3 region is CSVETPESYGYTF. DNA for the CDR3: TGCAGCGTTGAAACCCCCGAGAGCTATGGCTACACCTTC.

The rearrangement links TRBV7-2 to TRBJ2-7; D possibly uses TRBD1 or TRBD2 (5 bases each). The CDR3 is 13 residues long. The V end was cut by 5 bases, the J end by 3 bases, with 11 bases between. The V gene's germline CDR1 is SGHTA and CDR2 FQGNSA. CDR3 in DNA: TGTGCCAGCAGCCCGGGACCTGACTACGAGCAGTACTTC. Translated, it gives CASSPGPDYEQYF.

This clonotype was seen many times. The chain carries TRBV3-1 and TRBJ2-1; D is ambiguous. V lost 1 base and J lost 2, with 12 bases in between. Germline V gene data show CDR1 as LGHDT and CDR2 as YNNKEL (reference sequence). This CDR3 comprises 16 residues. The CDR3 bases are TGTGCCAGCAGCCAAGGAGACGGTATAACCTACAATGAGCAGTTCTTC. It encodes CASSQGDGITYNEQFF.

A few counts support this clonotype. V gene TRBV6-5 combines with J gene TRBJ2-7; D is undetermined. Germline CDR1 reads MNHEY; CDR2 reads SVGAGI. The V end lost 2 bases, the J end lost 0 bases, and 5 bases lay between the germline ends. The CDR3 has 13 residues. CDR3 sequence (DNA): TGTGCCAGCAGTTACGACACCTCCTACGAGCAGTACTTC. Encoded protein: CASSYDTSYEQYF.

This clonotype was counted many times. V is TRBV20-1 and J is TRBJ2-3, with D tentatively TRBD2 (5 bases). The V end was cut by 2 bases, the J end by 5 bases, with 8 bases between. This CDR3 spans 12 amino acids. The germline V gene encodes CDR1 DFQATT and CDR2 SNEGSKA (reference sequence). CDR3 coding DNA: TGCAGTGCTAGATTTGCGGGAGATACGCAGTATTTT. Its protein is CSARFAGDTQYF.

This clonotype was seen repeatedly, ten times or more. The chain employs TRBV4-2 and TRBJ2-7; perhaps TRBD1 as D (5 bases). V was clipped by 0 bases and J by 1 base, with 13 bases between them. Germline V CDR1 and CDR2: LGHNA, YNFKEQ. The CDR3 sequence is 16 residues long. The CDR3 spells CASSQDRLGVSYEQYF. Written as DNA, the CDR3 is TGTGCCAGCAGCCAAGATCGGTTAGGGGTATCCTACGAGCAGTACTTC.

This clonotype was counted many times. The rearrangement joins TRBV27 to TRBJ1-2, with TRBD1 matching over 7 bases. Germline V gene sequence: CDR1 MNHEY, CDR2 SMNVEV (reference sequence). CDR3 length equals 14 residues. V was clipped by 3 bases and J by 4 bases; unmatched bases: 5. Here the CDR3 reads CASSFNRGSYGYTF. As DNA, the CDR3 is TGTGCCAGCAGTTTCAACAGGGGTAGCTATGGCTACACCTTC.

This clonotype was detected many times. The gene calls are TRBV6-2 or TRBV6-3 and TRBJ2-2; maybe TRBD2 (5 bases). Germline CDR1 MNHEY, CDR2 SVGEGT. Deletions cut 0 bases from V and 5 bases from J, with 7 bases between. The length of the CDR3 is 14 residues. The chain's CDR3 is CASSYSEETGELFF. CDR3 DNA sequence: TGTGCCAGCAGTTACTCGGAGGAAACCGGGGAGCTGTTTTTT.

This clonotype was picked up many times. V is TRBV7-3 and J is TRBJ2-3; D may be TRBD2 (6 bases). Germline V gene sequence: CDR1 SGHTA, CDR2 FQGTGA. The germline V and J ends were trimmed by 1 base and 1 base, with 21 bases remaining between them. The CDR3 length is 19 residues. The chain's CDR3 is CASSLRGVSWETGTDTQYF. CDR3 DNA sequence: TGTGCCAGCAGCTTAAGGGGGGTTTCTTGGGAGACGGGCACAGATACGCAGTATTTT.

This clonotype occurred a few times. The rearrangement joins TRBV18 to TRBJ2-3; D could derive from TRBD1 or TRBD2 (5 bases each). V was clipped by 3 bases and J by 2 bases, with 15 bases between them. Germline V lookup: CDR1 KGHSH, CDR2 LQKENI. The length of the CDR3 is 16 residues. For the CDR3, the DNA is TGTGCCAGCTCACCCGGGACCCATACCGTCACAGATACGCAGTATTTT. Amino acids: CASSPGTHTVTDTQYF.

In this sample, this clonotype turned up many times. The chain couples TRBV7-2 to TRBJ2-1; 12 bases are a match to TRBD2. Per germline, CDR1 SGHTA and CDR2 FQGNSA. The length of the CDR3 is 15 residues. With V trimmed by 3 bases and J by 7 bases, 4 bases remained unmatched. CDR3 region: CASSLTSGRINEQFF. The CDR3 DNA follows: TGTGCCAGCAGCTTGACTAGCGGGAGAATTAATGAGCAGTTCTTC.